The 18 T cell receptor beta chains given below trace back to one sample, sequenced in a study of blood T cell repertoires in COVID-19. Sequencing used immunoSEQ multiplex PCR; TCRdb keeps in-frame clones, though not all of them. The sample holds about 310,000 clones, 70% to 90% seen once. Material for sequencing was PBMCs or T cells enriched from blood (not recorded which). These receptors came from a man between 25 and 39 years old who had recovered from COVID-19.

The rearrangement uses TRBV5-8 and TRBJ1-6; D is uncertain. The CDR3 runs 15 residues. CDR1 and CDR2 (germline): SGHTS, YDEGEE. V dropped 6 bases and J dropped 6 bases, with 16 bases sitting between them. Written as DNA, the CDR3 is TGTGCCAGCAACTCACCCTCTGGAGCTAATTCACCCCTCCACTTT. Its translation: CASNSPSGANSPLHF.

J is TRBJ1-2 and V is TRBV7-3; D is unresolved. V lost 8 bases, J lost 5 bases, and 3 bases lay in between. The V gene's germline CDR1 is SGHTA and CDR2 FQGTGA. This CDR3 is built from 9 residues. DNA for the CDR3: TGTGCCAGCCAGTATGGCTACACCTTC. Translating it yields CASQYGYTF.

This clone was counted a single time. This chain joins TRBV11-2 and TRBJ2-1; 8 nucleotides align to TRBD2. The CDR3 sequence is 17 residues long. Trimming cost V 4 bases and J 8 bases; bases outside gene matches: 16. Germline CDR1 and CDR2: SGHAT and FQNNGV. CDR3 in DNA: TGTGCCAGCAGCTCGTCCGCGGGAGGTAGGGGGTTCTATGAGCAGTTCTTC. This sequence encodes CASSSSAGGRGFYEQFF.

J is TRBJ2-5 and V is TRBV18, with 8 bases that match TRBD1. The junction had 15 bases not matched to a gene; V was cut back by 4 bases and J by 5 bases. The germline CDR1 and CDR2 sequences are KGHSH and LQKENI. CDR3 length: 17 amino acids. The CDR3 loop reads CASSQLFGQGGQETQYF. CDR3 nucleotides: TGTGCCAGCTCACAACTCTTCGGACAGGGCGGGCAGGAGACCCAGTACTTC.

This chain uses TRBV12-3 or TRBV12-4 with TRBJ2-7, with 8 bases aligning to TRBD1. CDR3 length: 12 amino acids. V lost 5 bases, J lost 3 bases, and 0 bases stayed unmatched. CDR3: CASSGQGYEQYF. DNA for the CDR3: TGTGCCAGCAGTGGACAGGGCTACGAGCAGTACTTC.

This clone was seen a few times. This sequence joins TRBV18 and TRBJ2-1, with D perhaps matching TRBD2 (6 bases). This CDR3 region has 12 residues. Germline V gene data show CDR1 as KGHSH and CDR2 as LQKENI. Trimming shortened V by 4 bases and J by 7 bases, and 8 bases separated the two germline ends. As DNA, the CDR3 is TGTGCCAGCTCACGCGGGGCGAATGAGCAGTTCTTC. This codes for CASSRGANEQFF. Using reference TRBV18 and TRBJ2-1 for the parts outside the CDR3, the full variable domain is NAGVMQNPRHLVRRRGQEARLRCSPMKGHSHVYWYRQLPEEGLKFMVYLQKENIIDESGMPKERFSAEFPKEGPSILRIQQVVRGDSAAYFCASSRGANEQFFGPGTRLTVL.

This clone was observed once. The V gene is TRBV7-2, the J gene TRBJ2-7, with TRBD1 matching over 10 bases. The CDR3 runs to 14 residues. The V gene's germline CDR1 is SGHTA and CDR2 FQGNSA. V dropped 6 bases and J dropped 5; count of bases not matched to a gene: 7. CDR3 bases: TGTGCCAGCAGTAGCAGACAGGGGGCGGACGAGCAGTACTTC. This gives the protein CASSSRQGADEQYF.

CDR3 sequence (DNA): TGTGCCAGCAGTTTAAGGGGGATCGGCTCCTACGAGCAGTACTTC. Its protein is CASSLRGIGSYEQYF. This chain uses TRBV27 with TRBJ2-7; a weak D match, TRBD1 (6 bases). The CDR3 extends over 15 amino acids. The V end lost 2 bases, the J end lost 0 bases, and 11 bases lay between the germline ends. Germline values: CDR1 MNHEY, CDR2 SMNVEV (reference sequence).

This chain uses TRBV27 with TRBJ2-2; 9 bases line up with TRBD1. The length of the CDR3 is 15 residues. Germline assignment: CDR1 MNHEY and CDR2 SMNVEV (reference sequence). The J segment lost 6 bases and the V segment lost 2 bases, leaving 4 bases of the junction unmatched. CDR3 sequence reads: CASSLPGQGPGELFF. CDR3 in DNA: TGTGCCAGCAGTTTACCCGGACAGGGGCCCGGGGAGCTGTTTTTT.

The DNA of the CDR3 is TGCGCCAGCAGTGGAATAGCGGGGGGGATTCCAGATACGCAGTATTTT. This encodes CASSGIAGGIPDTQYF. The V call is TRBV10-1, the J call TRBJ2-3; 11 nucleotides line up with TRBD2. The germline V gene has CDR1 WNHNN and CDR2 SYGVQD (reference sequence). This CDR3 spans 16 amino acids. V shed 4 bases, J shed 4 bases, and the junction held 7 bases outside the gene matches.

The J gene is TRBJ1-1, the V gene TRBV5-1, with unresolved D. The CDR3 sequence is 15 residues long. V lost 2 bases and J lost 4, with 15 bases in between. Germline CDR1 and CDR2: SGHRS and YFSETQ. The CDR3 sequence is CASSFAPRDSTEAFF. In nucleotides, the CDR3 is TGCGCCAGCAGCTTTGCTCCCCGAGATAGCACTGAAGCTTTCTTT.

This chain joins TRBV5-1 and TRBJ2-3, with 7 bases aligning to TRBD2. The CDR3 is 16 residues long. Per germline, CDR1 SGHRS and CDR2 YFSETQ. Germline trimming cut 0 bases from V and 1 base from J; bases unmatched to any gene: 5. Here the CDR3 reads CASSLGLGGGTDTQYF. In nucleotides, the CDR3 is TGCGCCAGCAGCTTGGGGTTGGGAGGGGGCACAGATACGCAGTATTTT.

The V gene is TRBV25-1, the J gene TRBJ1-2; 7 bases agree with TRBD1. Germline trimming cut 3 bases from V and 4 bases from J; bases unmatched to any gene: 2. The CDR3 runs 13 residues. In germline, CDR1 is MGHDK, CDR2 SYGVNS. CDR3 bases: TGTGCCAGCAGTGAGCGGACAGGCTATGGCTACACCTTC. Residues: CASSERTGYGYTF.

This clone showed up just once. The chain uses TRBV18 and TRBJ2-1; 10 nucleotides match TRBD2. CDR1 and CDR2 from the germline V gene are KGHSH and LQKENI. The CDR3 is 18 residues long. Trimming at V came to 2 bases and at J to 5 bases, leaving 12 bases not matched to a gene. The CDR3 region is CASSPRVGSGGADNEQFF. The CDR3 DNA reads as TGTGCCAGCTCACCAAGGGTAGGAAGCGGGGGGGCAGACAATGAGCAGTTCTTC.

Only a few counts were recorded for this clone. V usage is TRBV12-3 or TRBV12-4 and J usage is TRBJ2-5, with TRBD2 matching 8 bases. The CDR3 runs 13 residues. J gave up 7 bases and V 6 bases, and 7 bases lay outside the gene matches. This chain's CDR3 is CASRVAGSGTQYF. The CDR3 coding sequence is TGTGCCAGCAGAGTAGCGGGGTCCGGGACCCAGTACTTC.

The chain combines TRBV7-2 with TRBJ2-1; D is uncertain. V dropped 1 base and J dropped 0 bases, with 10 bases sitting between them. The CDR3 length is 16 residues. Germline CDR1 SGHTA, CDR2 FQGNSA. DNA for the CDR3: TGTGCCAGCAGCTTAGGTCAGTCCAGCTCCTACAATGAGCAGTTCTTC. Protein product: CASSLGQSSSYNEQFF.

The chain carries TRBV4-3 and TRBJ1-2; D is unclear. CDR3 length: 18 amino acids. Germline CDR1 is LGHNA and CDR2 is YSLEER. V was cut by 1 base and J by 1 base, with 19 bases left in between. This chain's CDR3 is CASSQVKNGEGLNYGYTF. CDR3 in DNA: TGCGCCAGCAGCCAAGTAAAAAACGGGGAGGGCCTTAACTATGGCTACACCTTC.

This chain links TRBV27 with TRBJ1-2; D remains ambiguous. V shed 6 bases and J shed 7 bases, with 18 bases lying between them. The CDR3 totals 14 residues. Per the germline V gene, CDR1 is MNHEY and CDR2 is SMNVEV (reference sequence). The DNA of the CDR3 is TGTGCCAGCAGGCCAAACCATCCCACGGGTGGCTACACCTTC. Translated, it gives CASRPNHPTGGYTF.